What follows is one T cell receptor (beta chain) and its context. These data are taken from a study of cytotoxic CD8 clonotypes in ibrutinib-treated CLL. Study-level information: There were 11 relapsed/refractory patients and about 15 treatment-naive patients, and fewer than 18 were IGHV unmutated. Some 25 partial and 2 complete responses; at median 68 months, roughly 15 remitted, about twelve progressed.

The method was immunoSEQ multiplex PCR; TCRdb's version includes in-frame clones alone and lacks a portion of them. The sample lists some 160,000 clones, 81% occurring once. The junction had 0 bases not matched to a gene; V was cut back by 0 bases and J by 0 bases. This CDR3 comprises 16 residues. Germline assignment: CDR1 KGHSH and CDR2 LQKENI. The specimen comprised PBMCs, sampled after 12 months of ibrutinib treatment. The origin of this receptor is a human donor with chronic lymphocytic leukemia. V gene TRBV18 combines with J gene TRBJ1-3, with 9 positions matching TRBD1. CDR3 in DNA: TGTGCCAGCTCACCACCGGGACAGGGCTCTGGAAACACCATATATTTT. It is translated as CASSPPGQGSGNTIYF.